The present entry profiles one T cell receptor beta chain with its context. This sample is part of a study of shared clonotypes between healthy human individuals. Sequenced by immunoSEQ multiplex PCR; TCRdb stores in-frame clones only, minus some. This sample has 1.5 million to 1.9 million clones, with 95% to 99% found just once. CDR1 is MNHNY and CDR2 is SVGAGI in the germline V gene (reference sequence). The CDR3 consists of 13 residues. The V end lost 5 bases, the J end lost 6 bases, and 11 bases lay between the germline ends. This rearrangement joins TRBV6-6 to TRBJ2-4; D may match TRBD1 or TRBD2 (6 bases each). Sample: naive CD4+ T cells sorted from blood. Subset denoted: CD45RA+ positively selected. The receptor was derived from a young man in good health. The CDR3 sequence: CASSPGALNIQYF. Here the CDR3 DNA reads TGTGCCAGCAGTCCGGGGGCCTTAAACATTCAGTACTTC.